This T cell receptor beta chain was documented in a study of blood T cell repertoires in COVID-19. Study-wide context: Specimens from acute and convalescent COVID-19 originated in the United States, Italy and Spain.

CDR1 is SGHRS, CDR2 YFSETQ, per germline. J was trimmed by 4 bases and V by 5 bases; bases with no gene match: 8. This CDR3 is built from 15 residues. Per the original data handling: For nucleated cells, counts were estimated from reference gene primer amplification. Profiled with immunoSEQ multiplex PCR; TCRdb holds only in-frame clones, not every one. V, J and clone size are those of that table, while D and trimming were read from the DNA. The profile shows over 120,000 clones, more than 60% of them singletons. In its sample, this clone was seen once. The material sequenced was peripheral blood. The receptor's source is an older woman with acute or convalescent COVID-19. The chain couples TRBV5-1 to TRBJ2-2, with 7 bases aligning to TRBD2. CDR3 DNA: TGCGCCAGCAGATCGTCGGGAGGATCCACCGGGGAGCTGTTTTTT. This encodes CASRSSGGSTGELFF.